A selection of T cell receptor beta chains follows, all from one sample in a study of regulatory T cells in long-lasting Graves disease. MiXCR was run by TCRdb on the multiplex PCR reads, yielding one entry per CDR3 protein. The sample includes roughly 610,000 distinct CDR3 sequences, around 15% seen only once; the top ten take approximately 20%. The sample also formed part of further work on T cells in Graves' hyperthyroidism and ophthalmopathy.

Sequenced here: peripheral blood mononuclear cells (PBMCs), sampled at new diagnosis, from a patient treated with antithyroid drugs. Every receptor here comes from a woman aged 25 to 39 with Graves disease. Both conserved end residues are part of each CDR3. Rows may omit the clone size; those that give it use once, few, many or a size class.

size,V,J,CDR3
few,TRBV6-1,TRBJ1-1,CTSSSLGGENTEAFF
many,TRBV5-1,TRBJ2-7,CASSRDWDYEQYF
many,TRBV27,TRBJ1-5,CASSLSKGNQPQHF
.,TRBV28,TRBJ2-7,CASSFRDRIIGEQYF
many,TRBV28,TRBJ2-7,CASRPSGSYEQYF
.,TRBV5-5,TRBJ2-7,CASKLRGIYEQYF
many,TRBV11-2,TRBJ1-4,CASSSGVGGVRRAF
many,TRBV7-2,TRBJ1-4,CASRTGGSHEKLFF
.,TRBV5-1,TRBJ2-2,CASSLTGYTGELFF
few,TRBV3-1,TRBJ2-3,CASSQGGGSPQYF
.,TRBV11-2,TRBJ1-3,CASSSFRYPIDRVGNTIYF
many,TRBV29-1,TRBJ1-1,CSVGKGNTEAFF
.,TRBV9,TRBJ2-7,CASSVEGGGLAGAEQYF
.,TRBV29-1,TRBJ1-3,CSVVKDSGNTIYF
.,TRBV9,TRBJ1-6,CASSAQPGQGNSPLHF
.,TRBV3-1,TRBJ2-1,CASSQLRGEFILF
.,TRBV7-8,TRBJ2-3,CASSLDNSWYRETDTQYF
many,TRBV7-3,TRBJ2-5,CASSSKGAGTSGNGETQYF
.,TRBV6-2/TRBV6-3,TRBJ2-3,CASNYGTTPDTQYF
.,TRBV11-2,TRBJ2-7,CASSPIGDSSYEQYF
few,TRBV19,TRBJ1-5,CASSPIWTGGWEQPQHF
many,TRBV2,TRBJ1-6,CASSESWASYNSPLHF
many,TRBV12-3/TRBV12-4,TRBJ1-5,CASSLGGGRQPQHF
few,TRBV28,TRBJ1-1,CASSLSGNRAEAFF